This T cell receptor beta chain was recorded in a study of blood T cell repertoires in COVID-19. Study background: Samples of COVID-19 (acute and convalescent) were obtained from the United States, Italy and Spain. The cDNA or gDNA used as material had been derived from T cells, B-cell-depleted T cells, or PBMCs.

Under the authors' procedure: By means of reference gene primer amplification, nucleated cell counts were estimated. Some clones are missing from TCRdb's copy, which holds only in-frame ones; the method was immunoSEQ multiplex PCR. V, J and clone size are taken as reported in that table, and D and trimming were inferred from the DNA itself. Of approximately 50,000 clones listed, 89% are singletons. V shed 4 bases and J shed 10 bases, with 17 bases lying between them. Germline CDR1 is SGHRS and CDR2 is YFSETQ. CDR3 length: 13 residues. The TCR comes from a human donor in a cohort sampled during active COVID-19. The source material was peripheral blood. This chain connects TRBV5-1 to TRBJ1-1, with a possible D match to TRBD1 (5 bases). The CDR3 region is CASSPTTERRAFF. The CDR3 DNA reads TGCGCCAGCAGCCCCACGACAGAACGGCGAGCTTTCTTT. Together with reference TRBV5-1 and TRBJ1-1, the CDR3 gives the full variable domain: KAGVTQTPRYLIKTRGQQVTLSCSPISGHRSVSWYQQTPGQGLQFLFEYFSETQRNKGNFPGRFSGRQFSNSRSEMNVSTLELGDSALYLCASSPTTERRAFFGQGTRLTVV.